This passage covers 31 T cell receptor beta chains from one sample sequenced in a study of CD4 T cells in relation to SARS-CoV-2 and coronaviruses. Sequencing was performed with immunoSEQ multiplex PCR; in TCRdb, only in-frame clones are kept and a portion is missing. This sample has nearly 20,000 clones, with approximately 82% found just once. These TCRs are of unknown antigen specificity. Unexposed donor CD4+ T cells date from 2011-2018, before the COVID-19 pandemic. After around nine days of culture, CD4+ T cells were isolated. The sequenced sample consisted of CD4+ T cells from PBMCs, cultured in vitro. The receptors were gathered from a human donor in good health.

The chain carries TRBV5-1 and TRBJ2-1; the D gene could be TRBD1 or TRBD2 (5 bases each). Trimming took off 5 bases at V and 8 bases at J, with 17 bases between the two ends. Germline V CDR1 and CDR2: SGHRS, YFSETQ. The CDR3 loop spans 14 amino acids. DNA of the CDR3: TGCGCCAGCAGTTCGGGACGTTTGGGGGATGAGCAGTTCTTC. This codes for CASSSGRLGDEQFF. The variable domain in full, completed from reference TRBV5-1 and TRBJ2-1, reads KAGVTQTPRYLIKTRGQQVTLSCSPISGHRSVSWYQQTPGQGLQFLFEYFSETQRNKGNFPGRFSGRQFSNSRSEMNVSTLELGDSALYLCASSSGRLGDEQFFGPGTRLTVL.

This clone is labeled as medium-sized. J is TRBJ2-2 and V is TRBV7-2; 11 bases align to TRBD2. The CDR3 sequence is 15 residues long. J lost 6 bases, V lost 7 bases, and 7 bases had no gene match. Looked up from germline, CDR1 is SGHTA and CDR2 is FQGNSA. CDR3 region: CASNVASGRPGELFF. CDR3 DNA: TGTGCCAGCAACGTGGCTAGCGGGAGGCCCGGGGAGCTGTTTTTT.

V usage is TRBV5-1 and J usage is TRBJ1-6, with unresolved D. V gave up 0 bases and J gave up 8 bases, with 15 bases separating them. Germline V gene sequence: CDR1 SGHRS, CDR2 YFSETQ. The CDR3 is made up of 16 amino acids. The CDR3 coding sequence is TGCGCCAGCAGCTTGGTGGCTAATGTTGGAGATTCACCCCTCCACTTT. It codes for CASSLVANVGDSPLHF.

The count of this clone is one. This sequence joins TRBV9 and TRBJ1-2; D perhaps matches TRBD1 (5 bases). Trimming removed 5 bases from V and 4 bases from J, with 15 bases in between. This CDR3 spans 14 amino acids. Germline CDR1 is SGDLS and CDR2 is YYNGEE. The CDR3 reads CASSLDGGGYGYTF. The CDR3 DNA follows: TGTGCCAGCAGTCTAGACGGTGGGGGCTATGGCTACACCTTC.

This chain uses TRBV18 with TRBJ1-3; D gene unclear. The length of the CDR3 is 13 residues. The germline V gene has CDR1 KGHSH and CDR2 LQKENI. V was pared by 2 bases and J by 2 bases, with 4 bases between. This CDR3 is CASSPNAGNTIYF. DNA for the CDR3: TGTGCCAGCTCACCAAACGCTGGAAACACCATATATTTT.

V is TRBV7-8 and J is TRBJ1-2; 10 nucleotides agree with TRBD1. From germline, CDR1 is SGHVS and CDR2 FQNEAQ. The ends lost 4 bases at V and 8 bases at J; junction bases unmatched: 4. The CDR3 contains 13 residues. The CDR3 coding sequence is TGTGCCAGCAGCTCGACAGGGGGCCAAGGCTACACCTTC. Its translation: CASSSTGGQGYTF.

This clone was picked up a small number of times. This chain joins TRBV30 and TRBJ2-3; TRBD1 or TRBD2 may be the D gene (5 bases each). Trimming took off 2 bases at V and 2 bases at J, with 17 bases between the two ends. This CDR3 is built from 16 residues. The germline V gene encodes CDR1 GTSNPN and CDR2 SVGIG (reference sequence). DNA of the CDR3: TGTGCCTGGAGTAAGGGGAAGCGGTCGTTCACAGATACGCAGTATTTT. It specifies CAWSKGKRSFTDTQYF. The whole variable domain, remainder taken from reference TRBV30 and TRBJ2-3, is SQTIHQWPATLVQPVGSPLSLECTVEGTSNPNLYWYRQAAGRGLQLLFYSVGIGQISSEVPQNLSASRPQDRQFILSSKKLLLSDSGFYLCAWSKGKRSFTDTQYFGPGTRLTVL.

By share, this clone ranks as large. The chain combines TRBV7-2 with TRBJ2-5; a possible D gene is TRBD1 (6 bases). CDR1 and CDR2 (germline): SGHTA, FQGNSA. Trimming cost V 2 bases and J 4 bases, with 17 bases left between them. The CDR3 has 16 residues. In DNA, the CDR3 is TGTGCCAGCAGCTTAAATACCGGGACAACCAGAGAGACCCAGTACTTC. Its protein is CASSLNTGTTRETQYF. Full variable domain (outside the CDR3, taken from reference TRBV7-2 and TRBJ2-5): GAGVSQSPSNKVTEKGKDVELRCDPISGHTALYWYRQSLGQGLEFLIYFQGNSAPDKSGLPSDRFSAERTGGSVSTLTIQRTQQEDSAVYLCASSLNTGTTRETQYFGPGTRLLVL.

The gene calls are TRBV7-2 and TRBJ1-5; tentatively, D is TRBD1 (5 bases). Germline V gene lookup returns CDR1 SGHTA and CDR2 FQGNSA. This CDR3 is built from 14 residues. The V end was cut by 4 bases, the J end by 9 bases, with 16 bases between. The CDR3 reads CASSSPGPQWPQHF. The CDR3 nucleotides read TGTGCCAGCAGCTCTCCGGGACCTCAGTGGCCCCAGCATTTT. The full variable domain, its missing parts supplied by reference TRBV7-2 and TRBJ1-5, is GAGVSQSPSNKVTEKGKDVELRCDPISGHTALYWYRQSLGQGLEFLIYFQGNSAPDKSGLPSDRFSAERTGGSVSTLTIQRTQQEDSAVYLCASSSPGPQWPQHFGDGTRLSIL.

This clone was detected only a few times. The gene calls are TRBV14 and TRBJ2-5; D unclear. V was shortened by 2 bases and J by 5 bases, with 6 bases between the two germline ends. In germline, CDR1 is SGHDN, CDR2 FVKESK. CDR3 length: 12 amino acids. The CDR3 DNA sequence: TGTGCCAGCAGCCAACTAGGGGAGACCCAGTACTTC. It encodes CASSQLGETQYF.

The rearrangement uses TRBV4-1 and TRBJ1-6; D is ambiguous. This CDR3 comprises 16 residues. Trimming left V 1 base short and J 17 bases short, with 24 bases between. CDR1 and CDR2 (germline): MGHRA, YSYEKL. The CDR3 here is CASSQGPFGNYNWVHF. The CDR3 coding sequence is TGCGCCAGCAGCCAAGGACCCTTTGGGAACTATAATTGGGTCCACTTT.

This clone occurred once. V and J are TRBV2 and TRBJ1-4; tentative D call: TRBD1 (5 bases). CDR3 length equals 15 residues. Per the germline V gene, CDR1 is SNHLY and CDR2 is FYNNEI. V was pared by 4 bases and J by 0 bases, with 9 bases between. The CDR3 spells CASSVQQATNEKLFF. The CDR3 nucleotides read TGTGCCAGCAGTGTTCAACAGGCAACTAATGAAAAACTGTTTTTT.

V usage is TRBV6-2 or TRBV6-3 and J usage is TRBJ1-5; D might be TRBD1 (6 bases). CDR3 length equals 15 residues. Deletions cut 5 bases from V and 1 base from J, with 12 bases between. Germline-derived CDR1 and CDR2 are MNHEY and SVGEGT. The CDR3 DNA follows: TGTGCCAGCAGTAAACAGGGCTGGAGCAATCAGCCCCAGCATTTT. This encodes CASSKQGWSNQPQHF.

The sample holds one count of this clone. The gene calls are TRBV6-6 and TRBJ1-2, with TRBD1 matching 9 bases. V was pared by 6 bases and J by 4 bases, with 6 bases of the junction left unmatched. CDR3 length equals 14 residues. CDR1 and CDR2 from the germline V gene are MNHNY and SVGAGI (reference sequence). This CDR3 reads CASRPGQGGYGYTF. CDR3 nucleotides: TGTGCCAGCAGGCCGGGACAGGGCGGCTATGGCTACACCTTC.

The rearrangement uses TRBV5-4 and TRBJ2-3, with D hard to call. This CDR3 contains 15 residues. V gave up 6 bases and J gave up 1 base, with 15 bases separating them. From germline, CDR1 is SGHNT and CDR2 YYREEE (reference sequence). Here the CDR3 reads CASKKGTSRTDTQYF. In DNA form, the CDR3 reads TGTGCCAGCAAGAAGGGTACAAGTCGCACAGATACGCAGTATTTT.

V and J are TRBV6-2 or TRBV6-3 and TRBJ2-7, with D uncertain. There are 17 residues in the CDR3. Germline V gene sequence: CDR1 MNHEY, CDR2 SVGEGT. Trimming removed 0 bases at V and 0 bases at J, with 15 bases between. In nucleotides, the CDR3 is TGTGCCAGCAGTTACTCTTTCGGACGGACGAGCTCCTACGAGCAGTACTTC. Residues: CASSYSFGRTSSYEQYF.

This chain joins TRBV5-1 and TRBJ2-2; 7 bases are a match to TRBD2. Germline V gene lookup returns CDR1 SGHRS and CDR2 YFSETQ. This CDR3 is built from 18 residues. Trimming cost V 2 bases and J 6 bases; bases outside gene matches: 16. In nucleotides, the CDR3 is TGCGCCAGCAGCTTTGGGTCGGTCGGGACGGGAGGAGCCGGGGAGCTGTTTTTT. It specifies CASSFGSVGTGGAGELFF.

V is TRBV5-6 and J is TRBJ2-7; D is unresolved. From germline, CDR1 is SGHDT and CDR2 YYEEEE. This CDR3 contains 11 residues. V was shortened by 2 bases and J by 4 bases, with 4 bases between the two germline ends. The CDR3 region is CASSFSYEQYF. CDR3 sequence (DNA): TGTGCCAGCAGCTTTTCTTACGAGCAGTACTTC.

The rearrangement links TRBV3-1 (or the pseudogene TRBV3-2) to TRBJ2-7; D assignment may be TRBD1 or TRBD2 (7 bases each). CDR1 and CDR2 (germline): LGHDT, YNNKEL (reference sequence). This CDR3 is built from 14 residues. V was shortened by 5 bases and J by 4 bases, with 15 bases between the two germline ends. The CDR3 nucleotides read TGTGCCAGCAGCTACAGGGGAGGGCCTTACGAGCAGTACTTC. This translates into CASSYRGGPYEQYF.

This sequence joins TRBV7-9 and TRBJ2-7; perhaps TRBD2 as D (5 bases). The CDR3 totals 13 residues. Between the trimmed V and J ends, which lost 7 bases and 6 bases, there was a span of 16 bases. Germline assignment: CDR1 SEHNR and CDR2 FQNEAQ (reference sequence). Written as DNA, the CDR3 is TGTGCCAGCAACCCGAGGCTAGCCGGCGAGCAGTACTTC. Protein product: CASNPRLAGEQYF.

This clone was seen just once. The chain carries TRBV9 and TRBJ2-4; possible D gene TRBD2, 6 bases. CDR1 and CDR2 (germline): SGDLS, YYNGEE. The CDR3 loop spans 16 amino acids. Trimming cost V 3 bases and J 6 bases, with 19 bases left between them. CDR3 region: CASSESPLRRGNIQYF. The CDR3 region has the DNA TGTGCCAGCAGCGAAAGTCCACTCCGGAGGGGAAACATTCAGTACTTC.

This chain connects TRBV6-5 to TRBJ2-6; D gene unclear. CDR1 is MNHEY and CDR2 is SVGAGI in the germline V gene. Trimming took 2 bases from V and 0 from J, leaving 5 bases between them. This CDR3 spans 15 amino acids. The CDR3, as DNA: TGTGCCAGCAGTTACAGGGCCTCTGGGGCCAACGTCCTGACTTTC. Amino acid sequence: CASSYRASGANVLTF.

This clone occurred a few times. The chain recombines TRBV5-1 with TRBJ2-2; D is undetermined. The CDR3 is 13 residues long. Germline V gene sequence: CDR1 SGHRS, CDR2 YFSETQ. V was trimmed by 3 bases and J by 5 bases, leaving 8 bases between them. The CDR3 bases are TGCGCCAGCAGCTACCGTCCGACCGGGGAGCTGTTTTTT. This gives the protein CASSYRPTGELFF.

The CDR3 nucleotides read TGTGCCAGCAGTTGGTTAGTCGATGAGCAGTTCTTC. As protein: CASSWLVDEQFF. The gene calls are TRBV6-5 and TRBJ2-1; no reliable D call. CDR3 length equals 12 residues. V dropped 4 bases and J dropped 8 bases, with 9 bases sitting between them. The germline V gene has CDR1 MNHEY and CDR2 SVGAGI.

DNA of the CDR3: TGTGCCAGCAGCCAAGTAGCCGGGACAGTAAATGAAAAACTGTTTTTT. Protein: CASSQVAGTVNEKLFF. The chain employs TRBV3-1 (or the pseudogene TRBV3-2) and TRBJ1-4, with 7 positions matching TRBD1. The CDR3 consists of 16 residues. Germline CDR1 is LGHDT and CDR2 is YNNKEL (reference sequence). Losses at the gene ends were 1 base for V and 5 bases for J; bases not matched to a gene: 7.

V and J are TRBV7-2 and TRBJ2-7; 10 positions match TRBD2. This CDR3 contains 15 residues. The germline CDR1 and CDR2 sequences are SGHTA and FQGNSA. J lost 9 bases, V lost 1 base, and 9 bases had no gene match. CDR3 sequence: CASSLVMASGSSQYF. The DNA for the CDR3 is TGTGCCAGCAGCTTAGTTATGGCTAGCGGGAGTTCGCAGTACTTC.

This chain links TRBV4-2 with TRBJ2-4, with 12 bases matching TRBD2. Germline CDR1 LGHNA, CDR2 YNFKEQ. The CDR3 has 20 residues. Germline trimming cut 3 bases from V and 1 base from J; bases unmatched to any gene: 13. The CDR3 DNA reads TGTGCCAGCAGCCAGAACCCTAGCGGGAGGGCCGAGGGGGCCAAAAACATTCAGTACTTC. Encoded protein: CASSQNPSGRAEGAKNIQYF.

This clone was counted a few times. The CDR3 coding sequence is TGTGCCAGCAGCTTCGGACAGGGCGGACAAGAGACCCAGTACTTC. It yields the protein CASSFGQGGQETQYF. The chain is built from TRBV7-7 and TRBJ2-5, with 8 bases matching TRBD1. CDR1 SSHAT and CDR2 FNYEAQ come from the germline V gene (reference sequence). This CDR3 spans 15 amino acids. Trimming at V came to 3 bases and at J to 2 bases, leaving 5 bases not matched to a gene.

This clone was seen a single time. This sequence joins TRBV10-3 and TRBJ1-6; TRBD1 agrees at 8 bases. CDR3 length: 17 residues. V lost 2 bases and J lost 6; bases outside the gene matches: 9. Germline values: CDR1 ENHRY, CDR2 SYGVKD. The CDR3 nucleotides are TGTGCCATCAGTGAGAAGTGGACAGGGCCTTTTAATTCACCCCTCCACTTT. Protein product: CAISEKWTGPFNSPLHF.

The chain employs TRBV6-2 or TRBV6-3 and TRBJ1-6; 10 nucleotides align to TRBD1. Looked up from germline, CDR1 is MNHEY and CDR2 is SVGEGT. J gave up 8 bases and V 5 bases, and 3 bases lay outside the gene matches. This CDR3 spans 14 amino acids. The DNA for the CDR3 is TGTGCCAGCAGTGACAGGGGGCGCGATTCACCCCTCCACTTT. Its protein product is CASSDRGRDSPLHF.

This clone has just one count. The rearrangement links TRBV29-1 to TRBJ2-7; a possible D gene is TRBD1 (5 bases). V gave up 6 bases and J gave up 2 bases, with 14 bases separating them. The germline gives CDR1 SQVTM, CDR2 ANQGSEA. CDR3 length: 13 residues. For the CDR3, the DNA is TGCAGCGTAACCTACGTGGACACCTACGAGCAGTACTTC. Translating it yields CSVTYVDTYEQYF.